The 14 T cell receptor beta chains listed next were all sequenced from one sample in a study of blood T cells in healthy people across ages. Primed by a sample-barcoded 5' primer and a J-beta primer mix, a second PCR proceeded for 7 to 11 cycles. TCRdb processed the 5' RACE reads anew with MiXCR; each CDR3 protein has one entry. The data contain hundreds of thousands of distinct CDR3 sequences, roughly a quarter of them seen just once; the ten biggest clones take up about 3.3%. The sample was also linked to a second study, of T cells of mothers and their children.

The sample comprised blood. These receptors were collected from a boy between 2 and 10 years old in good health.

The gene calls are TRBV11-2 and TRBJ2-7, with D unresolved. V shed 2 bases and J shed 1 base, with 6 bases lying between them. Germline V gene data show CDR1 as SGHAT and CDR2 as FQNNGV. CDR3 length: 13 amino acids. The CDR3 sequence is CASSLTHSYEQYF. The CDR3 DNA is TGTGCCAGCAGCTTAACACATTCCTACGAGCAGTACTTC.

This sequence joins TRBV12-5 and TRBJ2-1, with unresolved D. Germline values: CDR1 LGHNT, CDR2 FRNRAP. The CDR3 totals 14 residues. The germline V and J ends were trimmed by 0 bases and 9 bases, with 12 bases remaining between them. The CDR3 nucleotides are TGTGCTAGTGGTTTGGTACTGGCTGGAGTTGAGCAGTTCTTC. Translation: CASGLVLAGVEQFF. Complete variable domain (other parts from reference TRBV12-5 and TRBJ2-1): DARVTQTPRHKVTEMGQEVTMRCQPILGHNTVFWYRQTMMQGLELLAYFRNRAPLDDSGMPKDRFSAEMPDATLATLKIQPSEPRDSAVYFCASGLVLAGVEQFFGPGTRLTVL.

The chain couples TRBV5-1 to TRBJ2-7, with 9 bases matching TRBD2. The J segment lost 0 bases and the V segment lost 2 bases, leaving 3 bases of the junction unmatched. In germline, CDR1 is SGHRS, CDR2 YFSETQ. The CDR3 length is 15 residues. The CDR3 DNA sequence: TGCGCCAGCAGCTTCAGCGGGGGGCCCTCCTACGAGCAGTACTTC. The encoded protein is CASSFSGGPSYEQYF.

This clonotype has a handful of counts. The chain has TRBV5-1 and TRBJ1-2; 8 bases match TRBD1. V lost 0 bases to trimming and J lost 6 bases; unmatched junction nucleotides: 4. The CDR3 has 14 amino acids. Germline CDR1 reads SGHRS; CDR2 reads YFSETQ. CDR3 bases: TGCGCCAGCAGCTTGGGGACAGGGCCGGATGGCTACACCTTC. Encoded protein: CASSLGTGPDGYTF.

The rearrangement uses TRBV7-6 and TRBJ2-7, with 13 bases fitting TRBD2. V dropped 5 bases and J dropped 6; count of bases not matched to a gene: 10. The CDR3 runs to 16 residues. Germline lookup yields CDR1 SGHVS and CDR2 FNYEAQ. In DNA, the CDR3 is TGTGCCAGCAGCGCGGGACTAGCGGGACGCCAGGGCGAGCAGTACTTC. Residues: CASSAGLAGRQGEQYF.

The V call is TRBV7-9, the J call TRBJ1-5; TRBD1 agrees at 9 bases. The CDR3 runs 16 residues. Germline loops: CDR1 SEHNR, CDR2 FQNEAQ (reference sequence). Losses at the gene ends were 1 base for V and 4 bases for J; bases not matched to a gene: 5. The CDR3 nucleotides are TGTGCCAGCAGCTTAGGGGACAGGGTACCTAATCAGCCCCAGCATTTT. Translation gives CASSLGDRVPNQPQHF.

This clonotype was picked up many times. This rearrangement joins TRBV11-2 to TRBJ2-5; D is possibly TRBD1 (6 bases). The CDR3 runs to 13 residues. Germline CDR1 SGHAT, CDR2 FQNNGV. Trimming stripped 4 bases from V and 3 bases from J, with 9 bases between. CDR3 sequence: CASSSTGEETQYF. The CDR3 DNA is TGTGCCAGCAGCTCGACAGGTGAAGAGACCCAGTACTTC.

CDR3 coding DNA: TGTGCCATCAGTTCCATGGTGGCTAAGGAGTACAATGAGCAGTTCTTC. Its protein is CAISSMVAKEYNEQFF. This chain joins TRBV10-3 and TRBJ2-1, with D hard to call. V was cut by 5 bases and J by 4 bases, with 18 bases left in between. Germline V lookup: CDR1 ENHRY, CDR2 SYGVKD. This CDR3 comprises 16 residues.

This clonotype was observed a handful of times. The V and J genes are TRBV20-1 and TRBJ2-2; D is possibly TRBD1 (6 bases). Trimming removed 3 bases from V and 6 bases from J, with 8 bases in between. The CDR3 sequence is 12 residues long. Germline CDR1 is DFQATT and CDR2 is SNEGSKA (reference sequence). CDR3 DNA sequence: TGCAGTGCTAGCGAGGGGGCCGGGGAGCTGTTTTTT. It translates to CSASEGAGELFF.

This clonotype was seen a few times. The chain carries TRBV12-5 and TRBJ1-1, with D perhaps matching TRBD1 (6 bases). Looked up from germline, CDR1 is LGHNT and CDR2 is FRNRAP. The CDR3 consists of 16 residues. Trimming stripped 0 bases from V and 5 bases from J, with 16 bases between. CDR3 bases: TGTGCTAGTGGTTTGGTCGAGGGGAGGCAGGGGACTGAAGCTTTCTTT. It specifies CASGLVEGRQGTEAFF.

This clonotype was seen repeatedly, ten times or more. V gene TRBV10-3 combines with J gene TRBJ2-2; TRBD2 is a possible D gene (5 bases). Germline lookup yields CDR1 ENHRY and CDR2 SYGVKD. Trimming took 7 bases from V and 7 from J, leaving 13 bases between them. The CDR3 is 13 residues long. This chain's CDR3 is CAIKPTSYGELFF. The DNA for the CDR3 is TGTGCCATCAAGCCTACTAGTTACGGGGAGCTGTTTTTT.

This clonotype was picked up a small number of times. CDR3 in DNA: TGTGCCAGCAGCTACGGACTAAAAGAGACCCAGTACTTC. Its protein is CASSYGLKETQYF. V and J are TRBV9 and TRBJ2-1; tentatively, D is TRBD2 (6 bases). The end of the DNA fits TRBJ2-5 better, so the J call may be wrong. The CDR3 is 13 amino acids. Germline V gene sequence: CDR1 SGDLS, CDR2 YYNGEE.

V gene TRBV7-9 combines with J gene TRBJ2-5, with 9 bases fitting TRBD1. Trimming cost V 2 bases and J 4 bases; bases outside gene matches: 2. CDR3 length: 14 amino acids. From germline, CDR1 is SEHNR and CDR2 FQNEAQ (reference sequence). CDR3 sequence: CASSLMTGGETQYF. CDR3 coding DNA: TGTGCCAGCAGCTTAATGACAGGGGGAGAGACCCAGTACTTC.

This clonotype was counted a few times. The chain carries TRBV7-2 and TRBJ2-3; D gene ambiguous. The CDR3 has 14 amino acids. Trimming pared 3 bases from V and 2 bases from J, leaving 9 bases between. Germline V gene lookup returns CDR1 SGHTA and CDR2 FQGNSA. CDR3 amino acids: CASSLGRFTDTQYF. CDR3 nucleotide sequence: TGTGCCAGCAGCTTGGGAAGATTCACAGATACGCAGTATTTT.